This TCR beta chain derives from a study of cytomegalovirus exposure and HLA in healthy donors. Overall study results and limits: In a later analysis, across HLA loci, associated TCR counts were highest for DRB1, lowest for HLA-C.

Germline assignment: CDR1 MDHEN and CDR2 SYDVKM. This CDR3 region has 14 residues. Trimming took off 8 bases at V and 2 bases at J, with 16 bases between the two ends. PCR primers comprised 60 Vbeta and 13 Jbeta primers. TCRdb keeps only in-frame clones here, not all; method: immunoSEQ multiplex PCR. The sample consists of approximately 96,000 clones, 74% of them appearing once. This clone was counted only a few times. Its antigen is still unknown. Sequenced: PBMCs. V is TRBV28 and J is TRBJ2-7, with D tentatively TRBD2 (6 bases). The TCR comes from a male donor in good health and CMV-seronegative. The CDR3 coding sequence is TGTGCCAGCCGGTGGGCGGGGAGCGCCTACGAGCAGTACTTC. Its translation is CASRWAGSAYEQYF. Full variable domain (missing parts from reference TRBV28 and TRBJ2-7): DVKVTQSSRYLVKRTGEKVFLECVQDMDHENMFWYRQDPGLGLRLIYFSYDVKMKEKGDIPEGYSVSREKKERFSLILESASTNQTSMYLCASRWAGSAYEQYFGPGTRLTVT.